This T cell receptor beta chain derives from a study of T cell responses to AZD1222 COVID-19 vaccine. Only in-frame clones appear in the TCRdb table, and some are missing; sequencing was by immunoSEQ multiplex PCR. In the table there are around 210,000 clones, about 95% of which are singletons. The length of the CDR3 is 16 residues. The J segment lost 4 bases and the V segment lost 4 bases, leaving 12 bases of the junction unmatched. In germline, CDR1 is SGHDT, CDR2 YYEEEE. Overall study findings and caveats: Spike as a whole was targeted by vaccine-associated CD4 TCRs, dominant at 160-218 and 743-854. In the spike-specific TCR repertoire, nearly half reportedly target unmutated variant regions. Baseline seropositivity characterized only 5 to 7 AZD1222 recipients. Without day 14 samples, only post-peak T cell repertoires were studied.

As regards this clone: Its antigen is currently unknown.

The sample was peripheral blood, taken 28 days after the second dose of the MenACWY control vaccine. V usage is TRBV5-6 and J usage is TRBJ2-5; 8 positions match TRBD1. The receptor was derived from an adult who received the MenACWY meningococcal vaccine as a control. CDR3 bases: TGTGCCAGCAGCGCCGGACAGGGAGTAGCTTCAGAGACCCAGTACTTC. Protein: CASSAGQGVASETQYF.